The clone carrying this T cell receptor (beta chain) occurred a few times. In TCRdb, the RT-PCR reads were re-called with MiXCR into one record per CDR3 protein. The sample carries 650,000 to 800,000 distinct CDR3 sequences, 11% to 15% recorded once. Germline V gene data show CDR1 as KGHDR and CDR2 as SFDVKD. The CDR3 loop spans 15 amino acids. With V trimmed by 3 bases and J by 4 bases, 8 bases remained unmatched. The clonotype originates from a female donor in good health, serving as a healthy control. The sequencing sample was made of memory CD4+ T cells from blood. This chain joins TRBV24-1 and TRBJ2-7; 7 nucleotides align to TRBD1. CDR3 sequence (DNA): TGTGCCACCAGTGATGGTCCGGGACAGCTTTACGAGCAGTACTTC. Its protein is CATSDGPGQLYEQYF.